This TCR beta chain was documented in a study of regulatory T cells. The study's findings and limits: In CD3G-deficient patients, conventional CD4+ T cells were enriched for hydrophobic CDR3 residues at positions 6 and 7.

This clone was detected only once. Its antigen is as yet unknown. The PCR used 52 TRBV and 13 TRBJ primers. Clones were sequenced by immunoSEQ multiplex PCR, and TCRdb holds only the in-frame ones, with some missing. The repertoire holds nearly 30,000 clones, 85% to 95% seen once, with approximately 1.5% in the top ten. The sequencing input was conventional CD4+ T cells sorted from blood. The receptor was derived from a person under 35 with CD3G deficiency.

CDR3 bases: TGCGCCAGCAGTCCGGGCGCTTCTGGGGCCAACGTCCTGACTTTC. This gives the protein CASSPGASGANVLTF. The rearrangement links TRBV10-2 to TRBJ2-6, with D unresolved. The V and J ends lost 5 bases and 1 base respectively, with 9 bases between them. CDR1 is WSHSY and CDR2 is SAAADI in the germline V gene. This CDR3 contains 15 residues.